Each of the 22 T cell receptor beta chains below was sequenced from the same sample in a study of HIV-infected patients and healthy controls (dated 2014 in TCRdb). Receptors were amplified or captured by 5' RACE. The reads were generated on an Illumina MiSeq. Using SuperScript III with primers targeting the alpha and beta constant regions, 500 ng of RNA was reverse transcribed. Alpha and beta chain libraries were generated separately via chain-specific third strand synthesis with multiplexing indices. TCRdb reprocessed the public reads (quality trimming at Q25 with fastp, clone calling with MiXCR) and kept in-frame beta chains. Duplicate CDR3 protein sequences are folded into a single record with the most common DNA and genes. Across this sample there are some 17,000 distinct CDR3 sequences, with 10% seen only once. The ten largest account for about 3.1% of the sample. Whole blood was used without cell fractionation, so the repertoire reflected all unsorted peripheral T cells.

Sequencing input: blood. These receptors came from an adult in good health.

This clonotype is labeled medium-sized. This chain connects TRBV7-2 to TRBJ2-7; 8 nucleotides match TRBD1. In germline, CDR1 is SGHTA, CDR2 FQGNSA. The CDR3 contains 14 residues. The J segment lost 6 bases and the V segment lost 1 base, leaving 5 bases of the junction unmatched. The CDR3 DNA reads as TGTGCCAGCAGCTTAGTCGGACAGGGTACCGAGCAGTACTTC. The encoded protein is CASSLVGQGTEQYF.

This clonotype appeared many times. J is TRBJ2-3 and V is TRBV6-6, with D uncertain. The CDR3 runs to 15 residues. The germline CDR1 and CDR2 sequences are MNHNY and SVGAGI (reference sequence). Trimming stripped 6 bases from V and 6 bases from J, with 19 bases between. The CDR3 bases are TGTGCCAGCAGGGGGTCGGACGGTACACAGGATACGCAGTATTTT. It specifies CASRGSDGTQDTQYF.

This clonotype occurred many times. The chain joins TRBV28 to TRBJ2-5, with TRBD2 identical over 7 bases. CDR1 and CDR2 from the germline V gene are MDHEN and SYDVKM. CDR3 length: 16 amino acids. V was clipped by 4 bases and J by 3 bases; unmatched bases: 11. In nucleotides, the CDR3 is TGTGCCAGCAGTTCCCCTGGGGGGGGAGGGGAAGAGACCCAGTACTTC. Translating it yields CASSSPGGGGEETQYF.

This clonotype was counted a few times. The CDR3 nucleotides read TGCAGTGCTACTGGGACAGGGGTTCAAGATACGCAGTATTTT. It is translated as CSATGTGVQDTQYF. The chain joins TRBV20-1 to TRBJ2-3, with TRBD1 identical over 10 bases. Germline V gene sequence: CDR1 DFQATT, CDR2 SNEGSKA (reference sequence). The V and J ends lost 4 bases and 5 bases, in that order; junction bases with no gene match: 6. The CDR3 is made up of 14 amino acids.

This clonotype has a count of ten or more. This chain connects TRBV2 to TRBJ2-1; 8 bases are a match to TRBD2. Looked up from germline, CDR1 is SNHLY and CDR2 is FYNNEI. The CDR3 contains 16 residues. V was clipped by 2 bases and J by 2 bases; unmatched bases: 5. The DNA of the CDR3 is TGTGCCAGCAGTGAACTGGCGGGGGGCCCCTACAATGAGCAGTTCTTC. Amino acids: CASSELAGGPYNEQFF. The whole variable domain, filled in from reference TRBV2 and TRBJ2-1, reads EPEVTQTPSHQVTQMGQEVILRCVPISNHLYFYWYRQILGQKVEFLVSFYNNEISEKSEIFDDQFSVERPDGSNFTLKIRSTKLEDSAMYFCASSELAGGPYNEQFFGPGTRLTVL.

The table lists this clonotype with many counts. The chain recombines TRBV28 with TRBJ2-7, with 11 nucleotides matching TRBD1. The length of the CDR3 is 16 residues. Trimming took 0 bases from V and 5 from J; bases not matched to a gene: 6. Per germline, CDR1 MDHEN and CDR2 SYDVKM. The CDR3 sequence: CASSLWGQGGQNEQYF. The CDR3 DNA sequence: TGTGCCAGCAGTTTATGGGGACAGGGGGGTCAAAACGAGCAGTACTTC.

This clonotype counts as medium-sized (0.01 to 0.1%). The CDR3 loop reads CASSLREGAPTDTQYF. The CDR3 region has the DNA TGCGCCAGCAGCTTGAGAGAGGGGGCCCCCACAGATACGCAGTATTTT. The J gene is TRBJ2-3, the V gene TRBV5-1, with TRBD1 matching over 7 bases. With 1 base clipped from V and 2 bases from J, the junction kept 7 bases outside the gene matches. Germline V lookup: CDR1 SGHRS, CDR2 YFSETQ. This CDR3 is built from 16 residues. The full variable domain, completed using reference TRBV5-1 and TRBJ2-3, is KAGVTQTPRYLIKTRGQQVTLSCSPISGHRSVSWYQQTPGQGLQFLFEYFSETQRNKGNFPGRFSGRQFSNSRSEMNVSTLELGDSALYLCASSLREGAPTDTQYFGPGTRLTVL.

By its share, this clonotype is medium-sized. CDR3 protein: CSARGALAGGGIDTQYF. The CDR3 DNA follows: TGCAGTGCTAGAGGGGCCCTAGCGGGAGGCGGGATAGATACGCAGTATTTT. This chain uses TRBV20-1 with TRBJ2-3; the match to TRBD2 covers 11 bases. Germline V gene lookup returns CDR1 DFQATT and CDR2 SNEGSKA (reference sequence). V gave up 1 base and J gave up 5 bases; unmatched junction bases: 11. The CDR3 runs 17 residues.

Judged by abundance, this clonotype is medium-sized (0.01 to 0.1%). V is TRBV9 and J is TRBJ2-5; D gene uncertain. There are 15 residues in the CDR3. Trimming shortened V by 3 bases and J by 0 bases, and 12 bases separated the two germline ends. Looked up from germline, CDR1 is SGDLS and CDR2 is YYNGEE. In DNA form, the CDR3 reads TGTGCCAGCAGCGCCGGGCCCGACAACCAAGAGACCCAGTACTTC. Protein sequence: CASSAGPDNQETQYF. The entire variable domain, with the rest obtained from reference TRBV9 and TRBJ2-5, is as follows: DSGVTQTPKHLITATGQRVTLRCSPRSGDLSVYWYQQSLDQGLQFLIQYYNGEERAKGNILERFSAQQFPDLHSELNLSSLELGDSALYFCASSAGPDNQETQYFGPGTRLLVL.

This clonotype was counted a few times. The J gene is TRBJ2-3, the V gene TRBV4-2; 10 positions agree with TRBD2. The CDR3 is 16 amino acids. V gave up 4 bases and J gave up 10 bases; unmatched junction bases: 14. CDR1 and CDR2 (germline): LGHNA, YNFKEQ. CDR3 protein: CASSRSSGSLTESQYF. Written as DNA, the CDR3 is TGTGCCAGCAGCCGTTCTAGCGGGAGTTTGACCGAATCGCAGTATTTT.

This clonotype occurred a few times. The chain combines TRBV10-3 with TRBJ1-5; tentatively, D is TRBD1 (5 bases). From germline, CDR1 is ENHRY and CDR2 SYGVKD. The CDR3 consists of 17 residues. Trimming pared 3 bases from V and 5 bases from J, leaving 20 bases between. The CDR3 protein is CAISDFAGTGSYQPQHF. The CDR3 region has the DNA TGTGCCATCAGTGATTTTGCGGGGACGGGGTCCTATCAGCCCCAGCATTTT.

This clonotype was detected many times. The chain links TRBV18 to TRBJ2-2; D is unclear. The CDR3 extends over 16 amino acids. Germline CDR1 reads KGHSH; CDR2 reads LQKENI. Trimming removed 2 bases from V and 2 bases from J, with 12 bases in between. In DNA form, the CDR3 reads TGTGCCAGCTCACCATACGTCAAGGGTAACACCGGGGAGCTGTTTTTT. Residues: CASSPYVKGNTGELFF.

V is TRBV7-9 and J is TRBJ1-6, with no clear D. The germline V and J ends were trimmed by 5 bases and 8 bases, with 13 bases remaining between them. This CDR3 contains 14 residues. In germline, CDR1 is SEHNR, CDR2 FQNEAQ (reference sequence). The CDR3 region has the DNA TGTGCCAGCAGCCCCGGCAGAGCAGATTCACCCCTCCACTTT. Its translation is CASSPGRADSPLHF.

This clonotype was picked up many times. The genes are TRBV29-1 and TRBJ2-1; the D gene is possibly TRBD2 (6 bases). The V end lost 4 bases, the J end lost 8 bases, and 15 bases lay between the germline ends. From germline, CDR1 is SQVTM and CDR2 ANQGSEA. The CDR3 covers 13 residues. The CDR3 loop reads CSVVKSGGDEQFF. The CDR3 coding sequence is TGCAGCGTTGTAAAGAGCGGCGGGGATGAGCAGTTCTTC.

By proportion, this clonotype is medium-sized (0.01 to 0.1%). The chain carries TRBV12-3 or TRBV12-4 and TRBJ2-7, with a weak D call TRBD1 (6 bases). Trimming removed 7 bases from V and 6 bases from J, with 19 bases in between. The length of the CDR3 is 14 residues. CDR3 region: CASTHRQGSGEQYF. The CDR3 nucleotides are TGTGCCAGCACCCATCGGCAGGGGTCGGGCGAGCAGTACTTC.

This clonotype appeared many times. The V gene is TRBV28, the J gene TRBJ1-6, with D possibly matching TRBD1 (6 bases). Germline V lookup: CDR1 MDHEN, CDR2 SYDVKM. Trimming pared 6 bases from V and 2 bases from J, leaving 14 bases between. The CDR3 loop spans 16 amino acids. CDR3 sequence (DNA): TGTGCCAGCAGCCCCCGGGGGCAACCCTATAATTCACCCCTCCACTTT. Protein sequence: CASSPRGQPYNSPLHF. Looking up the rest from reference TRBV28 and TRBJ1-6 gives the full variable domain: DVKVTQSSRYLVKRTGEKVFLECVQDMDHENMFWYRQDPGLGLRLIYFSYDVKMKEKGDIPEGYSVSREKKERFSLILESASTNQTSMYLCASSPRGQPYNSPLHFGNGTRLTVT.

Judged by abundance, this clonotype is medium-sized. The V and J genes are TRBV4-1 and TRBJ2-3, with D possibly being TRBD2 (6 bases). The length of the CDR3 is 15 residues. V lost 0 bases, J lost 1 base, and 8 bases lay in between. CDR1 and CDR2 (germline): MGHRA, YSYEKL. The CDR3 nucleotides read TGCGCCAGCAGCCAAGATGGGACTCGCACAGATACGCAGTATTTT. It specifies CASSQDGTRTDTQYF.

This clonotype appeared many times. For the CDR3, the DNA is TGTGCCTGGAGCAGCCTAACAGATACGCAGTATTTT. Protein sequence: CAWSSLTDTQYF. This chain joins TRBV30 and TRBJ2-3; no definite D call. CDR3 length: 12 residues. V was pared by 3 bases and J by 3 bases, with 7 bases between. Germline V gene lookup returns CDR1 GTSNPN and CDR2 SVGIG (reference sequence).

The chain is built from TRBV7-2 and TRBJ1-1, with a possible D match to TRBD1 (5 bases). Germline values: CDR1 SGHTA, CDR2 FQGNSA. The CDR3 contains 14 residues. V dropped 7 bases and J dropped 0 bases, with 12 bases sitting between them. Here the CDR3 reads CASIRQLMNTEAFF. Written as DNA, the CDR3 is TGTGCCAGCATCCGACAGCTCATGAACACTGAAGCTTTCTTT.

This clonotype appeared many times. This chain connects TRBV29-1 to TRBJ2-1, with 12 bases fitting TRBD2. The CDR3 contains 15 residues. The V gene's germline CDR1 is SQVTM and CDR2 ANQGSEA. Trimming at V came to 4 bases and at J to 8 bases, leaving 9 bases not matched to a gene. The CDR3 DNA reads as TGCAGCGTTGTGCTAGCGGGAGGGCCATTGGATGAGCAGTTCTTC. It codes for CSVVLAGGPLDEQFF.

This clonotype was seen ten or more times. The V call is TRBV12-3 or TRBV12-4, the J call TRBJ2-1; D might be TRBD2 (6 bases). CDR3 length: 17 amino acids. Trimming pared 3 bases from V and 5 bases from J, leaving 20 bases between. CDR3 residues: CASSFASRRRGHNEQFF. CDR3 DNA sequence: TGTGCCAGCAGTTTCGCGTCCCGGCGGAGGGGTCACAATGAGCAGTTCTTC.

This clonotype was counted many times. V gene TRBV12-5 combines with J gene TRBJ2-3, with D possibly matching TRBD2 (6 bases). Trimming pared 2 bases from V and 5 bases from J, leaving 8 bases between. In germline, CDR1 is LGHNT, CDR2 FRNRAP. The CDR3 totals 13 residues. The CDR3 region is CASGLRELDTQYF. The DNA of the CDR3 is TGTGCTAGTGGTTTGCGGGAGTTAGATACGCAGTATTTT.